The 14 T cell receptor beta chains reported below all come from one sample, sequenced in a study of CD8+ T cells in alopecia areata. RNA was isolated and reverse transcribed to cDNA, the sequencing template. The assay was immunoSEQ multiplex PCR, and TCRdb's table has in-frame clones only and misses some. This table has about 270,000 clones, about three fifths appearing once. The treatment here: oral pan-JAK inhibitor, 5-10 mg twice daily. The sample here was CD4+ T cells sorted from blood, taken at roughly week 53, from a patient treated with tofacitinib. Receptors were obtained from a human donor with alopecia areata.

The V and J genes are TRBV18 and TRBJ1-2; a weak D match, TRBD1 (6 bases). Trimming cost V 3 bases and J 0 bases, with 11 bases left between them. The CDR3 runs 15 residues. Germline assignment: CDR1 KGHSH and CDR2 LQKENI. The CDR3 DNA reads TGTGCCAGCTCACCGCTAGACAGGACTAACTATGGCTACACCTTC. This translates into CASSPLDRTNYGYTF.

The chain employs TRBV28 and TRBJ1-5; no clear D. In germline, CDR1 is MDHEN, CDR2 SYDVKM. V dropped 8 bases and J dropped 5 bases, with 16 bases sitting between them. This CDR3 comprises 14 residues. The CDR3 DNA sequence: TGTGCCAGCGATGGACCACAGACCCATCAGCCCCAGCATTTT. It translates to CASDGPQTHQPQHF.

The rearrangement links TRBV6-5 to TRBJ1-2; D remains ambiguous. Trimming stripped 0 bases from V and 6 bases from J, with 5 bases between. Germline-derived CDR1 and CDR2 are MNHEY and SVGAGI. The CDR3 consists of 12 residues. CDR3 DNA sequence: TGTGCCAGCAGTTACTCGGGTAATGGCTACACCTTC. Translated, it gives CASSYSGNGYTF.

The chain links TRBV4-1 to TRBJ2-3; D call uncertain. The CDR3 sequence is 15 residues long. The V end was cut by 1 base, the J end by 5 bases, with 13 bases between. In germline, CDR1 is MGHRA, CDR2 YSYEKL. The CDR3 here is CASSQGTKALDTQYF. CDR3 in DNA: TGCGCCAGCAGCCAAGGAACTAAGGCTTTAGATACGCAGTATTTT.

CDR3 region: CASSRDRGWQPQHF. CDR3 sequence (DNA): TGTGCCAGCAGTAGAGACAGGGGTTGGCAGCCCCAGCATTTT. V usage is TRBV6-5 and J usage is TRBJ1-5; 8 nucleotides line up with TRBD1. The CDR3 has 14 amino acids. Germline trimming cut 5 bases from V and 7 bases from J; bases unmatched to any gene: 7. Germline CDR1 is MNHEY and CDR2 is SVGAGI.

This chain connects TRBV5-6 to TRBJ1-2; D not resolved. The CDR3 loop spans 13 amino acids. Per the germline V gene, CDR1 is SGHDT and CDR2 is YYEEEE. V lost 4 bases and J 7 bases, leaving 14 bases between the germline ends. CDR3 region: CASSAIHRGGYTF. The CDR3, as DNA: TGTGCCAGCAGCGCCATACACCGGGGTGGCTACACCTTC.

As concerns this clone: At the DNA level, this CDR3 is encoded by other sequences in the same sample as well. The rearrangement joins TRBV30 to TRBJ1-5; D remains unclear. Trimming took 3 bases from V and 0 from J, leaving 6 bases between them. The length of the CDR3 is 13 residues. Germline CDR1 and CDR2: GTSNPN and SVGIG (reference sequence). CDR3 sequence reads: CAWSGNSNQPQHF. The DNA of the CDR3 is TGTGCCTGGAGCGGGAATAGCAATCAGCCCCAGCATTTT.

This clone was observed a handful of times. Written as DNA, the CDR3 is TGTGCCTGGAACCCCCGAGGCTCACCCCTCCACTTT. Amino acid sequence: CAWNPRGSPLHF. The rearrangement uses TRBV30 and TRBJ1-6; D is uncertain. The V gene lost 4 bases and the J gene lost 10 bases, with 11 bases spanning the gap. CDR1 and CDR2 from the germline V gene are GTSNPN and SVGIG (reference sequence). The CDR3 totals 12 residues.

V gene TRBV5-1 combines with J gene TRBJ1-1, with D unresolved. Per germline, CDR1 SGHRS and CDR2 YFSETQ. V shed 0 bases and J shed 5 bases, with 5 bases lying between them. The CDR3 runs to 12 residues. CDR3 nucleotide sequence: TGCGCCAGCAGCTTGGTAGGGACTGAAGCTTTCTTT. Amino acids: CASSLVGTEAFF.

The chain joins TRBV29-1 to TRBJ1-1, with D unresolved. This CDR3 has 13 residues. Germline CDR1 SQVTM, CDR2 ANQGSEA. V lost 1 base and J lost 1, with 7 bases in between. The CDR3 loop is CSVEGGRNTEAFF. In DNA, the CDR3 is TGCAGCGTTGAAGGTGGGCGGAACACTGAAGCTTTCTTT.

A few counts support this clone. The V and J genes are TRBV7-9 and TRBJ1-2, with TRBD1 identical over 7 bases. Germline CDR1 is SEHNR and CDR2 is FQNEAQ (reference sequence). V shed 5 bases and J 2 bases; nucleotides not matched to a gene: 8. The CDR3 loop spans 15 amino acids. The CDR3 nucleotides are TGTGCCAGCAGCATAGAGGGACAGCTCAACTATGGCTACACCTTC. The encoded protein is CASSIEGQLNYGYTF.

This clone has just a few counts. Other nucleotide sequences in the sample specify the same CDR3. The chain uses TRBV30 and TRBJ2-7; D perhaps matches TRBD1 (5 bases). V was clipped by 0 bases and J by 2 bases, with 8 bases between them. The CDR3 runs to 13 residues. Looked up from germline, CDR1 is GTSNPN and CDR2 is SVGIG (reference sequence). Here the CDR3 reads CAWSVGVTYEQYF. Here the CDR3 DNA reads TGTGCCTGGAGTGTAGGGGTTACCTACGAGCAGTACTTC.

The genes are TRBV29-1 and TRBJ2-7, with D maybe TRBD1 (6 bases). Germline loops: CDR1 SQVTM, CDR2 ANQGSEA. The CDR3 runs 12 residues. Trimming took 4 bases from V and 2 from J, leaving 9 bases between them. The CDR3 DNA follows: TGCAGCGTTGTGGCAGGGGCCTACGAGCAGTACTTC. Encoded protein: CSVVAGAYEQYF.

A single count supports this clone. The J gene is TRBJ1-1, the V gene TRBV9; 9 nucleotides align to TRBD1. V trimming: 3 bases; J trimming: 5 bases; junction bases outside the gene matches: 5. CDR3 size: 14 residues. Germline CDR1 SGDLS, CDR2 YYNGEE. The CDR3 coding sequence is TGTGCCAGCAGCGCACAGGGGGCAATGACTGAAGCTTTCTTT. Protein sequence: CASSAQGAMTEAFF.